This T cell receptor (beta chain) was obtained from a study of blood T cell repertoires in COVID-19. At the level of the study: Researchers got acute and convalescent COVID-19 samples from the United States, Italy and Spain. T cells, B-cell-depleted T cells, or PBMCs provided the cDNA or gDNA that served as material.

This clone was observed a single time. The germline V gene encodes CDR1 SGHRS and CDR2 YFSETQ. The CDR3 is made up of 15 amino acids. Germline trimming cut 6 bases from V and 13 bases from J; bases unmatched to any gene: 18. The method was immunoSEQ multiplex PCR; TCRdb's version includes in-frame clones alone and lacks a portion of them. This table holds 300,000 to 400,000 clones, 90% to 95% found once. The rearrangement uses TRBV5-1 and TRBJ2-1; 8 bases agree with TRBD2. The receptor was derived from a woman aged 18-29 years who had recovered from COVID-19. Sequenced material: peripheral blood. CDR3: CASTLASGGRSYQFF. The CDR3 nucleotides are TGCGCCAGCACCCTCGCGAGTGGCGGGAGGAGTTATCAGTTCTTC.